The next 31 T cell receptor beta chains were all read from a single sample in a study of blood T cells in healthy people across ages. Next came a second PCR, run for roughly 7 to 12 cycles, which used a sample-barcoded 5' primer along with a J-beta primer mix. TCRdb ran MiXCR on the 5' RACE reads and lists one entry per CDR3 protein. The sample lists roughly 1.5 million distinct CDR3 sequences; about 42% were seen once. Sequenced: blood. Receptor source: a woman younger than 35 in good health.

This clonotype has more than one count but fewer than ten. This chain connects TRBV5-1 to TRBJ1-1; no firm D call. In germline, CDR1 is SGHRS, CDR2 YFSETQ. The CDR3 runs 14 residues. V lost 1 base and J 4 bases, leaving 11 bases between the germline ends. The CDR3 coding sequence is TGCGCCAGCAGCTTGAGCGGGTCCCTCACTGAAGCTTTCTTT. Its protein is CASSLSGSLTEAFF.

This clonotype appeared a few times. This chain connects TRBV2 to TRBJ2-2; 7 positions match TRBD2. Germline loops: CDR1 SNHLY, CDR2 FYNNEI. Trimming removed 6 bases from V and 3 bases from J; junction bases left unmatched: 4. This CDR3 is built from 14 residues. The CDR3 here is CASRGRADTGELFF. CDR3 nucleotides: TGTGCCAGCAGGGGGAGGGCTGACACCGGGGAGCTGTTTTTT.

The chain has TRBV5-4 and TRBJ2-2; D is uncertain. Germline-derived CDR1 and CDR2 are SGHNT and YYREEE (reference sequence). V was shortened by 10 bases and J by 2 bases, with 18 bases between the two germline ends. There are 15 residues in the CDR3. For the CDR3, the DNA is TGTGCCGGATCTTTGGGCAGGCCAAACACCGGGGAGCTGTTTTTT. Its protein is CAGSLGRPNTGELFF.

The chain combines TRBV20-1 with TRBJ2-5; 9 positions agree with TRBD2. V lost 6 bases to trimming and J lost 4 bases; unmatched junction nucleotides: 12. Germline values: CDR1 DFQATT, CDR2 SNEGSKA (reference sequence). The CDR3 has 15 residues. The CDR3 DNA reads TGCAGTGCCCACAGCGGGGGGCCGGTTCCAGAGACCCAGTACTTC. Its translation is CSAHSGGPVPETQYF.

J is TRBJ1-4 and V is TRBV7-9; D not certain. With 1 base removed from V and 8 bases from J, the gap between germline ends came to 8 bases. Germline values: CDR1 SEHNR, CDR2 FQNEAQ (reference sequence). The CDR3 covers 13 residues. This CDR3 is CASSLGYEEKLFF. The CDR3 coding sequence is TGTGCCAGCAGCTTAGGGTACGAGGAAAAACTGTTTTTT.

This clonotype has just a few counts. The V call is TRBV20-1, the J call TRBJ2-4; maybe TRBD2 (6 bases). CDR1 is DFQATT and CDR2 is SNEGSKA in the germline V gene (reference sequence). This CDR3 has 13 residues. Trimming removed 1 base from V and 13 bases from J, with 17 bases in between. This chain's CDR3 is CSARGLEYHEQYF. The CDR3 bases are TGCAGTGCTAGAGGACTAGAATACCATGAGCAGTACTTC.

The chain carries TRBV7-8 and TRBJ1-2; 7 bases are a match to TRBD1. V lost 4 bases, J lost 2 bases, and 7 bases stayed unmatched. CDR3 length: 15 residues. The V gene's germline CDR1 is SGHVS and CDR2 FQNEAQ. CDR3 residues: CASSWNWDSNYGYTF. In DNA, the CDR3 is TGTGCCAGCAGCTGGAATTGGGACAGCAACTATGGCTACACCTTC.

This clonotype was observed a handful of times. V gene TRBV7-2 combines with J gene TRBJ2-5; the D is unclear. The end of the DNA aligns better with TRBJ2-7, so the J call may be wrong. The CDR3 spans 13 residues. The germline CDR1 and CDR2 sequences are SGHTA and FQGNSA. CDR3 residues: CASSLARVHEQYF. CDR3 DNA sequence: TGTGCCAGCAGCTTAGCCCGGGTCCACGAGCAGTACTTC.

This clonotype turned up a few times. This sequence joins TRBV7-9 and TRBJ1-4, with D maybe TRBD1 (6 bases). The CDR3 has 13 amino acids. Germline CDR1 and CDR2: SEHNR and FQNEAQ (reference sequence). Trimming shortened V by 4 bases and J by 7 bases, and 10 bases separated the two germline ends. Written as DNA, the CDR3 is TGTGCCAGCAGCTCCGGACAGTTTGAAAAACTGTTTTTT. Translating gives CASSSGQFEKLFF.

The chain combines TRBV6-2 or TRBV6-3 with TRBJ2-5; D may be TRBD2 (7 bases). The CDR3 length is 15 residues. V lost 6 bases and J lost 4, with 18 bases in between. Germline values: CDR1 MNHEY, CDR2 SVGEGT. CDR3 in amino acids: CASSYSGLGGETQYF. The DNA of the CDR3 is TGTGCCAGCAGCTATAGCGGACTAGGGGGAGAGACCCAGTACTTC.

This chain connects TRBV14 to TRBJ2-7; 9 bases are shared with TRBD2. The germline V gene has CDR1 SGHDN and CDR2 FVKESK. V trimming: 4 bases; J trimming: 1 base; junction bases outside the gene matches: 11. The length of the CDR3 is 17 residues. CDR3 coding DNA: TGTGCCAGCAGCCCGCCTCCGACTAGCGGATCATCCTACGAGCAGTACTTC. This encodes CASSPPPTSGSSYEQYF.

This clonotype has only a few counts. The chain combines TRBV29-1 with TRBJ2-5; no firm D call. Germline assignment: CDR1 SQVTM and CDR2 ANQGSEA. Trimming shortened V by 7 bases and J by 4 bases, and 13 bases separated the two germline ends. The CDR3 sequence is 12 residues long. The CDR3 bases are TGCAGCGCGGATGTCGGCGGAGAGACCCAGTACTTC. Its protein is CSADVGGETQYF. The variable domain in full, completed from reference TRBV29-1 and TRBJ2-5, reads SAVISQKPSRDICQRGTSLTIQCQVDSQVTMMFWYRQQPGQSLTLIATANQGSEATYESGFVIDKFPISRPNLTFSTLTVSNMSPEDSSIYLCSADVGGETQYFGPGTRLLVL.

In this sample, this clonotype turned up many times. The genes are TRBV6-6 and TRBJ2-1, with 9 bases aligning to TRBD1. J lost 1 base, V lost 4 bases, and 2 bases had no gene match. This CDR3 contains 15 residues. Germline V gene data show CDR1 as MNHNY and CDR2 as SVGAGI (reference sequence). The CDR3 reads CASSFGQGSYNEQFF. CDR3 nucleotide sequence: TGTGCCAGCAGTTTCGGACAGGGGTCCTACAATGAGCAGTTCTTC.

V is TRBV7-9 and J is TRBJ2-1, with D perhaps given as TRBD1 or TRBD2 (5 bases each). This CDR3 is 14 amino acids long. Germline loops: CDR1 SEHNR, CDR2 FQNEAQ (reference sequence). V lost 5 bases to trimming and J lost 6 bases, with 14 bases between them. The CDR3 loop is CASSNRDGCNEQFF. The CDR3 bases are TGTGCCAGCAGCAACCGGGACGGTTGCAATGAGCAGTTCTTC.

V usage is TRBV29-1 and J usage is TRBJ1-2; D possibly corresponds to TRBD1 (5 bases). Trimming shortened V by 3 bases and J by 4 bases, and 15 bases separated the two germline ends. Germline values: CDR1 SQVTM, CDR2 ANQGSEA. This CDR3 has 14 amino acids. Here the CDR3 reads CSVEPSQVFYGYTF. In DNA, the CDR3 is TGCAGCGTTGAGCCTTCACAGGTTTTCTATGGCTACACCTTC.

The V gene is TRBV7-2, the J gene TRBJ2-3; 14 bases align to TRBD2. V shed 5 bases and J 4 bases; nucleotides not matched to a gene: 11. Germline CDR1 SGHTA, CDR2 FQGNSA. This CDR3 has 18 residues. In DNA form, the CDR3 reads TGTGCCAGCAGCAAGGGACTAGCGGGAGCGAGATGGTCAGATACGCAGTATTTT. Translation: CASSKGLAGARWSDTQYF.

This clonotype turned up a few times. The rearrangement joins TRBV7-2 to TRBJ2-7, with a possible D match to TRBD2 (5 bases). Trimming removed 3 bases from V and 0 bases from J, with 12 bases in between. Germline values: CDR1 SGHTA, CDR2 FQGNSA. The CDR3 length is 15 residues. CDR3 loop: CASSFTSRSSYEQYF. The CDR3 region has the DNA TGTGCCAGCAGCTTCACTAGTCGGAGCTCCTACGAGCAGTACTTC.

This clonotype was counted between two and nine times. V usage is TRBV27 and J usage is TRBJ1-1; D is ambiguous. The CDR3 loop spans 15 amino acids. V shed 0 bases and J shed 0 bases, with 8 bases lying between them. Germline-derived CDR1 and CDR2 are MNHEY and SMNVEV (reference sequence). CDR3 region: CASSLSKNLNTEAFF. The CDR3 nucleotides read TGTGCCAGCAGTTTATCTAAGAACTTGAACACTGAAGCTTTCTTT.

The genes are TRBV12-3 or TRBV12-4 and TRBJ1-2; no clear D gene. Trimming took 3 bases from V and 3 from J, leaving 8 bases between them. This CDR3 has 13 residues. DNA for the CDR3: TGTGCCAGCAGTTTGGTGGCGGACTATGGCTACACCTTC. Protein product: CASSLVADYGYTF.

J is TRBJ2-1 and V is TRBV6-6, with TRBD1 matching 7 bases. This CDR3 region has 15 residues. V shed 2 bases and J 2 bases; nucleotides not matched to a gene: 3. Per germline, CDR1 MNHNY and CDR2 SVGAGI (reference sequence). CDR3 amino acids: CASSYQQGTYNEQFF. CDR3 sequence (DNA): TGTGCCAGCAGTTACCAACAGGGGACCTACAATGAGCAGTTCTTC.

This clonotype came up a few times. The chain combines TRBV27 with TRBJ2-3, with 10 bases lining up with TRBD1. The CDR3 length is 16 residues. Trimming at V came to 5 bases and at J to 2 bases, leaving 7 bases not matched to a gene. CDR1 and CDR2 (germline): MNHEY, SMNVEV (reference sequence). CDR3 nucleotides: TGTGCCAGCAGTGGACAGGGGGATATCTTCACAGATACGCAGTATTTT. It translates to CASSGQGDIFTDTQYF.

This clonotype occurred many times. The chain employs TRBV28 and TRBJ2-2; D is undetermined. This CDR3 comprises 12 residues. Germline V gene sequence: CDR1 MDHEN, CDR2 SYDVKM. Trimming took 0 bases from V and 8 from J, leaving 4 bases between them. The CDR3 protein is CASSLWGGELFF. CDR3 sequence (DNA): TGTGCCAGCAGTTTATGGGGAGGGGAGCTGTTTTTT.

This clonotype was recorded a few times. The chain joins TRBV7-9 to TRBJ1-1; tentatively, D is TRBD1 (5 bases). Germline V gives CDR1 SEHNR, CDR2 FQNEAQ (reference sequence). The CDR3 spans 14 residues. The V end was cut by 5 bases, the J end by 7 bases, with 17 bases between. The CDR3 sequence is CASSDTRQRFEAFF. DNA of the CDR3: TGTGCCAGCAGCGACACCCGACAGCGTTTTGAAGCTTTCTTT.

V gene TRBV12-3 or TRBV12-4 combines with J gene TRBJ1-2; 7 bases align to TRBD1. The CDR3 covers 17 residues. V lost 7 bases, J lost 4 bases, and 18 bases stayed unmatched. The CDR3: CASTDAMGQAGGYGYTF. The DNA for the CDR3 is TGTGCCAGCACCGACGCAATGGGGCAGGCAGGGGGCTATGGCTACACCTTC.

The chain recombines TRBV7-2 with TRBJ1-2; TRBD1 might be the D (5 bases). Per the germline V gene, CDR1 is SGHTA and CDR2 is FQGNSA. V was clipped by 5 bases and J by 6 bases, with 16 bases between them. This CDR3 has 14 amino acids. Written as DNA, the CDR3 is TGTGCCAGCAGCCCGGGACCAAGGGTCGATGGCTACACCTTC. It specifies CASSPGPRVDGYTF.

The rearrangement links TRBV20-1 to TRBJ1-5, with D hard to call. The V gene lost 0 bases and the J gene lost 8 bases, with 17 bases spanning the gap. The germline gives CDR1 DFQATT, CDR2 SNEGSKA (reference sequence). CDR3 size: 15 residues. The CDR3 DNA sequence: TGCAGTGCTAGAGATTCGTCGAGCTTACCGGAGCCCCAGCATTTT. It yields the protein CSARDSSSLPEPQHF.

In nucleotides, the CDR3 is TGTGCCAGCAGCTCCAGACAGAACAGATTCACAGATACGCAGTATTTT. It translates to CASSSRQNRFTDTQYF. The chain couples TRBV7-2 to TRBJ2-3; D is possibly TRBD1 (5 bases). The CDR3 spans 16 residues. The V end lost 4 bases, the J end lost 2 bases, and 16 bases lay between the germline ends. Germline V gives CDR1 SGHTA, CDR2 FQGNSA.

This rearrangement joins TRBV27 to TRBJ2-1; no reliable D call. The CDR3 runs 14 residues. Germline CDR1 and CDR2: MNHEY and SMNVEV (reference sequence). V was cut by 2 bases and J by 6 bases, with 11 bases left in between. CDR3 residues: CASSLLPDPNEQFF. The CDR3 nucleotides are TGTGCCAGCAGTTTACTGCCCGATCCCAATGAGCAGTTCTTC.

The V and J genes are TRBV3-1 and TRBJ2-7; 11 positions match TRBD2. Germline trimming cut 3 bases from V and 2 bases from J; bases unmatched to any gene: 3. CDR3 length equals 15 residues. Germline CDR1 reads LGHDT; CDR2 reads YNNKEL (reference sequence). CDR3 bases: TGTGCCAGCAGCCAGACTAGCGGGAATACCTACGAGCAGTACTTC. Its protein is CASSQTSGNTYEQYF.

The CDR3: CAISEVRECGQYF. DNA of the CDR3: TGTGCCATCAGTGAAGTGCGGGAGTGCGGGCAGTACTTC. The chain joins TRBV10-3 to TRBJ2-7; TRBD2 aligns across 7 bases. The length of the CDR3 is 13 residues. After removal of 3 bases from V and 9 bases from J, the junction contained 8 bases not matched to a gene. Germline loops: CDR1 ENHRY, CDR2 SYGVKD.

This clonotype was found a few times. This chain uses TRBV7-9 with TRBJ2-3; D unclear. V lost 7 bases and J 0 bases, leaving 14 bases between the germline ends. Germline CDR1 and CDR2: SEHNR and FQNEAQ (reference sequence). The CDR3 extends over 15 amino acids. Written as DNA, the CDR3 is TGTGCCAGCACCCCCCCCGGGTTTAGCACAGATACGCAGTATTTT. It encodes CASTPPGFSTDTQYF.